This T cell receptor beta chain was recovered during a study of cytomegalovirus exposure and HLA in healthy donors. The CDR3 covers 16 residues. The germline V gene has CDR1 SGHRS and CDR2 YFSETQ. J was trimmed by 3 bases and V by 2 bases; bases with no gene match: 7. The study ran its PCR with 60 Vbeta and 13 Jbeta primers. The table came from immunoSEQ multiplex PCR; TCRdb's copy has only in-frame clones and leaves some out. The sample includes about 210,000 clones, about four fifths of them seen just once. The sequencing sample was made of PBMCs. This chain uses TRBV5-1 with TRBJ1-2; 10 bases match TRBD1. The receptor comes from a man aged 40-49 years in good health and CMV-seropositive. The CDR3 is CASSLGTGVKDYGYTF. Here the CDR3 DNA reads TGCGCCAGCAGCTTAGGGACAGGGGTGAAGGACTATGGCTACACCTTC.